One sample yielded the 28 T cell receptor beta chains listed below, sequenced in a study of cytomegalovirus exposure and HLA in healthy donors. 13 Jbeta primers and 60 Vbeta primers were used for the PCR. Repertoires were generated with immunoSEQ multiplex PCR, while TCRdb's copy carries only in-frame clones and drops some. The table lists fewer than 90,000 clones, 75% to 90% of them singletons. Specimen: PBMCs. All receptors derive from a human donor in good health.

The chain recombines TRBV5-1 with TRBJ1-2; D is possibly TRBD1 (5 bases). Germline V gene lookup returns CDR1 SGHRS and CDR2 YFSETQ. The CDR3 runs to 13 residues. V lost 8 bases and J 0 bases, leaving 11 bases between the germline ends. CDR3 sequence reads: CASGATTNYGYTF. CDR3 in DNA: TGCGCCAGTGGGGCGACAACTAACTATGGCTACACCTTC.

The J gene is TRBJ2-2, the V gene TRBV19, with D perhaps matching TRBD1 (6 bases). V lost 10 bases to trimming and J lost 0 bases, with 24 bases between them. CDR3 length equals 18 residues. Germline CDR1 and CDR2: LNHDA and SQIVND (reference sequence). The CDR3 reads CATALQGGSVPNTGELFF. The CDR3 DNA reads as TGTGCCACCGCGTTACAGGGCGGTAGCGTTCCGAACACCGGGGAGCTGTTTTTT. Supplemented by reference TRBV19 and TRBJ2-2, the full variable domain reads DGGITQSPKYLFRKEGQNVTLSCEQNLNHDAMYWYRQDPGQGLRLIYYSQIVNDFQKGDIAEGYSVSREKKESFPLTVTSAQKNPTAFYLCATALQGGSVPNTGELFFGEGSRLTVL.

This sequence joins TRBV9 and TRBJ1-4, with TRBD1 matching over 9 bases. This CDR3 comprises 16 residues. Germline V gene sequence: CDR1 SGDLS, CDR2 YYNGEE. With 0 bases clipped from V and 4 bases from J, the junction kept 4 bases outside the gene matches. CDR3 region: CASSVGGGQGNEKLFF. In DNA form, the CDR3 reads TGTGCCAGCAGCGTAGGTGGGGGACAGGGTAATGAAAAACTGTTTTTT.

This clone was counted only a few times. This chain joins TRBV6-1 and TRBJ1-4, with D unresolved. Trimming removed 3 bases from V and 5 bases from J, with 10 bases in between. Germline CDR1 and CDR2: MNHNS and SASEGT. There are 14 residues in the CDR3. The CDR3 DNA is TGTGCCAGCAGTGAGTTCTGGGCCAATGAAAAACTGTTTTTT. This sequence encodes CASSEFWANEKLFF.

This rearrangement joins TRBV7-9 to TRBJ2-3; TRBD1 is a possible D gene (6 bases). Per germline, CDR1 SEHNR and CDR2 FQNEAQ (reference sequence). With 1 base removed from V and 1 base from J, the gap between germline ends came to 12 bases. The length of the CDR3 is 16 residues. The CDR3 DNA reads as TGTGCCAGCAGCTTAGTGGGGACAAGACGCACAGATACGCAGTATTTT. Protein product: CASSLVGTRRTDTQYF.

The chain has TRBV10-1 and TRBJ1-6; 7 bases align to TRBD1. The CDR3 runs 13 residues. V shed 4 bases and J 9 bases; nucleotides not matched to a gene: 3. The V gene's germline CDR1 is WNHNN and CDR2 SYGVQD (reference sequence). CDR3 sequence reads: CASSGNRGSPLHF. The CDR3 nucleotides read TGCGCCAGCAGTGGAAACAGGGGTTCACCCCTCCACTTT.

CDR3 amino acids: CASSLGSSRGSYEQYF. CDR3 DNA: TGTGCCAGCAGCTTAGGGAGCTCGCGGGGATCCTACGAGCAGTACTTC. This chain joins TRBV7-9 and TRBJ2-7; tentatively, D is TRBD2 (6 bases). The V gene lost 1 base and the J gene lost 1 base, with 14 bases spanning the gap. The CDR3 has 16 residues. The V gene's germline CDR1 is SEHNR and CDR2 FQNEAQ (reference sequence).

The rearrangement joins TRBV2 to TRBJ1-1; D is undetermined. The germline V gene has CDR1 SNHLY and CDR2 FYNNEI. V lost 6 bases to trimming and J lost 1 base, with 9 bases between them. The CDR3 length is 13 residues. The CDR3 region is CASSPGWNTEAFF. For the CDR3, the DNA is TGTGCCAGCAGCCCCGGGTGGAACACTGAAGCTTTCTTT.

The rearrangement joins TRBV5-4 to TRBJ2-6, with D possibly matching TRBD2 (5 bases). Trimming took 2 bases from V and 0 from J, leaving 6 bases between them. The CDR3 has 15 residues. Germline assignment: CDR1 SGHNT and CDR2 YYREEE (reference sequence). DNA for the CDR3: TGTGCCAGCAGCTTACGGGACTCTGGGGCCAACGTCCTGACTTTC. This gives the protein CASSLRDSGANVLTF.

This clone occurred once. The rearrangement joins TRBV7-9 to TRBJ1-6; weak D call: TRBD1 (5 bases). Germline lookup yields CDR1 SEHNR and CDR2 FQNEAQ (reference sequence). This CDR3 has 11 amino acids. The V gene lost 5 bases and the J gene lost 15 bases, with 11 bases spanning the gap. The CDR3 here is CASSGPGGLHF. CDR3 bases: TGTGCCAGCAGCGGACCCGGGGGCCTCCACTTT.

The J gene is TRBJ2-5, the V gene TRBV7-2; 15 nucleotides agree with TRBD2. The CDR3 has 18 amino acids. The germline V gene encodes CDR1 SGHTA and CDR2 FQGNSA. With 1 base clipped from V and 2 bases from J, the junction kept 5 bases outside the gene matches. The CDR3 bases are TGTGCCAGCAGCTTAGTAGGGACTAGCGGGGGGATACAAGAGACCCAGTACTTC. Amino acid sequence: CASSLVGTSGGIQETQYF.

The chain couples TRBV19 to TRBJ2-2; 7 positions match TRBD2. Germline CDR1 reads LNHDA; CDR2 reads SQIVND (reference sequence). J lost 6 bases, V lost 5 bases, and 9 bases had no gene match. The CDR3 runs 15 residues. CDR3 amino acids: CASSPEGGLAGELFF. For the CDR3, the DNA is TGTGCCAGTAGTCCCGAGGGAGGGTTAGCCGGGGAGCTGTTTTTT.

The rearrangement uses TRBV7-9 and TRBJ1-5, with D tentatively TRBD1 (6 bases). CDR3 length: 14 amino acids. Trimming took 4 bases from V and 2 from J, leaving 9 bases between them. Germline CDR1 and CDR2: SEHNR and FQNEAQ (reference sequence). The CDR3 DNA reads TGTGCCAGCAGCTCCGCAGGGGGCAATCAGCCCCAGCATTTT. Amino acids: CASSSAGGNQPQHF. The full variable domain, its missing parts supplied by reference TRBV7-9 and TRBJ1-5, is DTGVSQNPRHKITKRGQNVTFRCDPISEHNRLYWYRQTLGQGPEFLTYFQNEAQLEKSRLLSDRFSAERPKGSFSTLEIQRTEQGDSAMYLCASSSAGGNQPQHFGDGTRLSIL.

This chain links TRBV7-3 with TRBJ2-3; D possibly corresponds to TRBD2 (6 bases). The length of the CDR3 is 16 residues. V was pared by 0 bases and J by 4 bases, with 14 bases between. CDR1 is SGHTA and CDR2 is FQGTGA in the germline V gene. The CDR3 sequence is CASSLTGGTPPDTQYF. The CDR3 DNA is TGTGCCAGCAGCTTAACGGGGGGAACCCCCCCAGATACGCAGTATTTT. Full variable domain (outside the CDR3, taken from reference TRBV7-3 and TRBJ2-3): GAGVSQTPSNKVTEKGKYVELRCDPISGHTALYWYRQSLGQGPEFLIYFQGTGAADDSGLPNDRFFAVRPEGSVSTLKIQRTERGDSAVYLCASSLTGGTPPDTQYFGPGTRLTVL.

This chain links TRBV4-1 with TRBJ2-1, with 9 bases matching TRBD1. Trimming took 5 bases from V and 7 from J; bases not matched to a gene: 12. The CDR3 consists of 16 residues. Germline assignment: CDR1 MGHRA and CDR2 YSYEKL. The CDR3 sequence is CASSTSIDRGMNEQFF. DNA for the CDR3: TGCGCCAGCAGCACAAGCATCGACAGGGGGATGAATGAGCAGTTCTTC.

The chain uses TRBV7-2 and TRBJ1-3; the D gene is possibly TRBD1 (5 bases). V lost 5 bases, J lost 0 bases, and 17 bases lay in between. The germline V gene encodes CDR1 SGHTA and CDR2 FQGNSA. The CDR3 has 17 amino acids. CDR3 region: CASSQGRSLSSGNTIYF. The CDR3 DNA is TGTGCCAGCAGCCAGGGCCGAAGCCTGAGCTCTGGAAACACCATATATTTT.

The table lists this clone with a count of one. The chain has TRBV7-8 and TRBJ1-1; D not certain. V shed 5 bases and J shed 4 bases, with 14 bases lying between them. CDR3 size: 14 residues. CDR1 and CDR2 from the germline V gene are SGHVS and FQNEAQ. The CDR3 bases are TGTGCCAGCAGCCTAACCGAACCTAGCACTGAAGCTTTCTTT. Protein product: CASSLTEPSTEAFF.

This rearrangement joins TRBV19 to TRBJ1-6; TRBD1 is a possible D gene (5 bases). Trimming cost V 3 bases and J 8 bases, with 17 bases left between them. The CDR3 totals 16 residues. Germline CDR1 reads LNHDA; CDR2 reads SQIVND (reference sequence). CDR3 amino acids: CASSMGPLGWDSPLHF. In DNA, the CDR3 is TGTGCCAGTAGTATGGGGCCGCTGGGTTGGGATTCACCCCTCCACTTT.

This clone was seen just once. J is TRBJ1-5 and V is TRBV2, with unresolved D. This CDR3 is 16 amino acids long. The V gene lost 2 bases and the J gene lost 6 bases, with 17 bases spanning the gap. Germline V gene data show CDR1 as SNHLY and CDR2 as FYNNEI. In nucleotides, the CDR3 is TGTGCCAGCAGTGAAAGGTTCGGGAGGTTGGCTCAGCCCCAGCATTTT. Protein: CASSERFGRLAQPQHF.

The chain has TRBV2 and TRBJ2-1; 10 bases map to TRBD2. The CDR3 runs to 17 residues. CDR1 is SNHLY and CDR2 is FYNNEI in the germline V gene. After removal of 1 base from V and 5 bases from J, the junction contained 8 bases not matched to a gene. The CDR3 DNA reads as TGTGCCAGCAGTGAAGAATTCCCTAGCGGGGGAGACAATGAGCAGTTCTTC. It codes for CASSEEFPSGGDNEQFF.

This chain joins TRBV9 and TRBJ2-5, with D possibly matching TRBD2 (7 bases). Germline V gene sequence: CDR1 SGDLS, CDR2 YYNGEE. Trimming removed 4 bases from V and 3 bases from J, with 16 bases in between. The length of the CDR3 is 15 residues. CDR3 sequence reads: CASSPTGGREETQYF. Written as DNA, the CDR3 is TGTGCCAGCAGCCCAACCGGGGGGCGCGAAGAGACCCAGTACTTC.

The gene calls are TRBV21-1 and TRBJ1-3; the table names TRBD1, a call not compared with the DNA. TRBV21-1 is a pseudogene segment. The CDR3 has 15 amino acids. The CDR3 loop is CASKRGQGAQNTIYF. In DNA, the CDR3 is TGTGCCAGCAAGAGAGGACAGGGGGCGCAGAACACCATATATTTT.

This clone was counted once. The chain couples TRBV7-2 to TRBJ2-1; no clear D. The length of the CDR3 is 12 residues. CDR1 is SGHTA and CDR2 is FQGNSA in the germline V gene. Trimming stripped 5 bases from V and 10 bases from J, with 12 bases between. The CDR3 bases are TGTGCCAGCAGCCATGCTAACCCGGAGCAGTTCTTC. The encoded protein is CASSHANPEQFF.

The chain has TRBV5-1 and TRBJ2-4; a possible D gene is TRBD2 (6 bases). The ends were cut back, 5 bases at V and 5 bases at J, with 14 bases in the middle. The CDR3 covers 14 residues. Germline loops: CDR1 SGHRS, CDR2 YFSETQ. The CDR3 bases are TGCGCCAGCAGGGGACTGTCCACCGAAAACATTCAGTACTTC. It is translated as CASRGLSTENIQYF.

This clone was picked up a small number of times. This sequence joins TRBV28 and TRBJ2-3; tentatively, D is TRBD1 (7 bases). V lost 6 bases and J lost 3, with 13 bases in between. The germline CDR1 and CDR2 sequences are MDHEN and SYDVKM. This CDR3 region has 14 residues. The CDR3: CASSARGVTDTQYF. CDR3 in DNA: TGTGCCAGCAGCGCCAGGGGGGTAACAGATACGCAGTATTTT.

In DNA, the CDR3 is TGTGCCAGCTCACAGCAGGCCGGAAGTGAAAAACTGTTTTTT. Its translation: CASSQQAGSEKLFF. This chain connects TRBV18 to TRBJ1-4, with D unclear. The CDR3 is 14 amino acids. From germline, CDR1 is KGHSH and CDR2 LQKENI. V gave up 4 bases and J gave up 7 bases, with 13 bases separating them.

The rearrangement joins TRBV7-3 to TRBJ2-7, with no clear D. The length of the CDR3 is 14 residues. Germline values: CDR1 SGHTA, CDR2 FQGTGA. Trimming cost V 5 bases and J 1 base, with 12 bases left between them. The CDR3 is CASSPGHGSYEQYF. DNA of the CDR3: TGTGCCAGCAGCCCAGGCCACGGTTCCTACGAGCAGTACTTC.

This chain joins TRBV5-4 and TRBJ2-2, with a tentative D call TRBD1 (5 bases). Trimming left V 4 bases short and J 7 bases short, with 17 bases between. Germline loops: CDR1 SGHNT, CDR2 YYREEE (reference sequence). The CDR3 has 15 amino acids. CDR3 DNA sequence: TGTGCCAGCAGCCACGCAGTAGGGGCGGACGGGGAGCTGTTTTTT. Translating gives CASSHAVGADGELFF.